What follows describes a single T cell receptor (beta chain). Its antigen is unknown. These data originate in a study of CD8 T cells in Susac syndrome. Points from the study as a whole: An acknowledgment was made by the study that its TCR sequencing and HLA analysis involved relatively few individuals.

Reverse transcription of roughly 0.45 to 1 ug RNA was carried out with random hexamers. From the immunoSEQ multiplex PCR reads, TCRdb called clonotypes with MiXCR, one entry per CDR3 protein. This table holds some 130,000 distinct CDR3 sequences, roughly 80% found once. Germline V gene data show CDR1 as KGHSH and CDR2 as LQKENI. The length of the CDR3 is 17 residues. The V and J ends lost 5 bases and 3 bases respectively, with 22 bases between them. The sequence was obtained from a human donor with multiple sclerosis. Sequencing used CD8+ T cells from PBMCs. The V call is TRBV18, the J call TRBJ1-2; D is unclear. The CDR3 coding sequence is TGTGCCAGCTCATCTCCCAGTAATTCGGCAACGGACTATGGCTACACCTTC. Encoded protein: CASSSPSNSATDYGYTF.